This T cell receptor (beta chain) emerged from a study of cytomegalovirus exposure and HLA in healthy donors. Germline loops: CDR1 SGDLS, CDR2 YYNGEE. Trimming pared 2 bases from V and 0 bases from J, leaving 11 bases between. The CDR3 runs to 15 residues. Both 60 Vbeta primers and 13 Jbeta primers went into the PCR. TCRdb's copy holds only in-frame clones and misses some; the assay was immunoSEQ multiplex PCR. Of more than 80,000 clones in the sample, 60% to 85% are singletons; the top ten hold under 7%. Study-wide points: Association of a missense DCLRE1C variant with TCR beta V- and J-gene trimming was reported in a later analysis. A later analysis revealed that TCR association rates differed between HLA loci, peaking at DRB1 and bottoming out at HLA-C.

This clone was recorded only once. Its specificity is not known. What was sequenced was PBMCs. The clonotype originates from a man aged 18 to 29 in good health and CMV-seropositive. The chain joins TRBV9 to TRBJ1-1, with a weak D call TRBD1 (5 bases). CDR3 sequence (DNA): TGTGCCAGCAGCGTCTCCCACAGGATGAACACTGAAGCTTTCTTT. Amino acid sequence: CASSVSHRMNTEAFF.